This passage covers 17 T cell receptor beta chains from one sample sequenced in a study of blood T cell repertoires in COVID-19. Clones were sequenced by immunoSEQ multiplex PCR, and TCRdb holds only the in-frame ones, with some missing. The table records about 250,000 clones, roughly 91% of them present only once. Sequencing was carried out using PBMCs or T cells enriched from blood (not recorded which). Every receptor here comes from a woman between 25 and 40 years old with acute COVID-19.

The chain combines TRBV15 with TRBJ2-7; 9 positions match TRBD1. Germline CDR1 and CDR2: LNHNV and YYDKDF (reference sequence). This CDR3 region has 17 residues. V was pared by 2 bases and J by 5 bases, with 13 bases of the junction left unmatched. The CDR3 nucleotides read TGTGCCACCAGCAGACACACCCGGGACAGGGAAAGGGACGAGCAGTACTTC. It specifies CATSRHTRDRERDEQYF.

The V call is TRBV7-9, the J call TRBJ2-7; 9 bases map to TRBD2. V lost 4 bases and J lost 2; bases outside the gene matches: 9. Germline CDR1 and CDR2: SEHNR and FQNEAQ (reference sequence). There are 16 residues in the CDR3. DNA of the CDR3: TGTGCCAGCAGCTCGATTAGCGGGGGCCCAGCCTACGAGCAGTACTTC. Amino acids: CASSSISGGPAYEQYF.

The V call is TRBV9, the J call TRBJ2-5; TRBD2 aligns across 9 bases. Trimming took 1 base from V and 2 from J; bases not matched to a gene: 3. The CDR3 is made up of 15 amino acids. Per germline, CDR1 SGDLS and CDR2 YYNGEE. The CDR3 DNA sequence: TGTGCCAGCAGCGTACGCGGGGGGGCGCAAGAGACCCAGTACTTC. Translating it yields CASSVRGGAQETQYF. Combining the CDR3 with reference TRBV9 and TRBJ2-5 gives the whole variable domain DSGVTQTPKHLITATGQRVTLRCSPRSGDLSVYWYQQSLDQGLQFLIQYYNGEERAKGNILERFSAQQFPDLHSELNLSSLELGDSALYFCASSVRGGAQETQYFGPGTRLLVL.

As DNA, the CDR3 is TGTGCCAGCAGCCCCGGAGGGTCTGCAGGGAAAACGTACGAGCAGTACTTC. Its translation is CASSPGGSAGKTYEQYF. The chain joins TRBV3-1 (or the pseudogene TRBV3-2) to TRBJ2-7, with a tentative D call TRBD2 (6 bases). Between the trimmed V and J ends, which lost 4 bases and 4 bases, there was a span of 23 bases. The CDR3 totals 17 residues. Germline V gene sequence: CDR1 LGHDT, CDR2 YNNKEL (reference sequence).

The rearrangement links TRBV30 to TRBJ1-1; 7 bases align to TRBD1. CDR3 length equals 12 residues. Germline V CDR1 and CDR2: GTSNPN, SVGIG (reference sequence). The junction had 7 bases not matched to a gene; V was cut back by 5 bases and J by 7 bases. The CDR3 DNA reads as TGTGCCTGGGGGGACAGCTACTATGAAGCTTTCTTT. This encodes CAWGDSYYEAFF.

This rearrangement joins TRBV27 to TRBJ2-5; 9 positions agree with TRBD2. CDR3 length equals 17 residues. J lost 4 bases, V lost 0 bases, and 9 bases had no gene match. The germline V gene encodes CDR1 MNHEY and CDR2 SMNVEV (reference sequence). The CDR3 coding sequence is TGTGCCAGCAGTTTATCGATACCAGCGGGGGGACGAGAGACCCAGTACTTC. Translated: CASSLSIPAGGRETQYF.

Concerning this clone itself: The junction departs from the called germline gene at one end, perhaps through a read error. The chain recombines TRBV6-5 with TRBJ1-2; possibly TRBD1 for D (5 bases). The CDR3 has 12 amino acids. Per germline, CDR1 MNHEY and CDR2 SVGAGI. The DNA of the CDR3 is TGTGCCAGCAGGACAGTAAGTTATGACTACACCTTC. This gives the protein CASRTVSYDYTF.

The count of this clone is one. The V and J genes are TRBV6-5 and TRBJ2-7; 7 bases fit TRBD1. Germline lookup yields CDR1 MNHEY and CDR2 SVGAGI. Losses at the gene ends were 7 bases for V and 5 bases for J; bases not matched to a gene: 11. The CDR3 runs 14 residues. The CDR3 coding sequence is TGTGCCAGCAAAAGGGGGCAGGGTACCCACGAGCAGTACTTC. It translates to CASKRGQGTHEQYF.

This clone was seen a handful of times. The chain employs TRBV6-5 and TRBJ2-7; D might be TRBD2 (6 bases). The CDR3 consists of 14 residues. The germline CDR1 and CDR2 sequences are MNHEY and SVGAGI. V was clipped by 6 bases and J by 6 bases, with 18 bases between them. The CDR3 is CASRPPRLESEQYF. The CDR3 DNA reads as TGTGCCAGCAGACCGCCTCGACTAGAGTCCGAGCAGTACTTC.

The gene calls are TRBV15 and TRBJ1-2; perhaps TRBD1 as D (5 bases). The CDR3 is 12 amino acids. V lost 5 bases to trimming and J lost 7 bases, with 11 bases between them. The germline V gene encodes CDR1 LNHNV and CDR2 YYDKDF (reference sequence). The CDR3 nucleotides read TGTGCCACCAGCGTCTCGGGGGTTGGCTACACCTTC. It yields the protein CATSVSGVGYTF. The whole variable domain, remainder taken from reference TRBV15 and TRBJ1-2, is DAMVIQNPRYQVTQFGKPVTLSCSQTLNHNVMYWYQQKSSQAPKLLFHYYDKDFNNEADTPDNFQSRRPNTSFCFLDIRSPGLGDTAMYLCATSVSGVGYTFGSGTRLTVV.

The V call is TRBV29-1, the J call TRBJ1-4, with D unclear. The CDR3 loop spans 13 amino acids. From germline, CDR1 is SQVTM and CDR2 ANQGSEA. V lost 5 bases, J lost 0 bases, and 7 bases lay in between. The CDR3 nucleotides are TGCAGCGTTACAGCAGCAACTAATGAAAAACTGTTTTTT. It specifies CSVTAATNEKLFF.

CDR3 in amino acids: CASSDTASYEQYF. The DNA for the CDR3 is TGTGCCAGCAGTGATACTGCGTCCTACGAGCAGTACTTC. The chain combines TRBV2 with TRBJ2-7; the D is unclear. The germline CDR1 and CDR2 sequences are SNHLY and FYNNEI. CDR3 length: 13 residues. V lost 3 bases and J 1 base, leaving 7 bases between the germline ends.

The rearrangement links TRBV7-2 to TRBJ2-3, with 11 bases fitting TRBD1. The trim removed 8 bases at V and 7 bases at J, leaving 11 bases unmatched. Germline assignment: CDR1 SGHTA and CDR2 FQGNSA. This CDR3 contains 15 residues. The CDR3 region has the DNA TGTGCCAGCGCCCCAGCCCGGGACAGGGGGAATACGCAGTATTTT. Its translation is CASAPARDRGNTQYF.

The J gene is TRBJ1-6, the V gene TRBV2, with TRBD1 as a possible D gene (6 bases). V was trimmed by 8 bases and J by 4 bases, leaving 9 bases between them. The CDR3 spans 13 residues. Germline V lookup: CDR1 SNHLY, CDR2 FYNNEI. The CDR3 spells CASGGSYNSPLHF. CDR3 bases: TGTGCCAGCGGGGGCAGTTATAATTCACCCCTCCACTTT.

The chain has TRBV5-6 and TRBJ1-5; D not certain. This CDR3 is built from 17 residues. Germline V gene sequence: CDR1 SGHDT, CDR2 YYEEEE. V shed 4 bases and J shed 7 bases, with 24 bases lying between them. This CDR3 is CASSPGRGLNPRQPQHF. The CDR3 DNA follows: TGTGCCAGCAGCCCTGGACGGGGTCTGAACCCGAGGCAGCCCCAGCATTTT. The full variable domain, its missing parts supplied by reference TRBV5-6 and TRBJ1-5, is DAGVTQSPTHLIKTRGQQVTLRCSPKSGHDTVSWYQQALGQGPQFIFQYYEEEERQRGNFPDRFSGHQFPNYSSELNVNALLLGDSALYLCASSPGRGLNPRQPQHFGDGTRLSIL.

The chain is built from TRBV25-1 and TRBJ1-5; 7 nucleotides match TRBD1. This CDR3 contains 16 residues. The germline CDR1 and CDR2 sequences are MGHDK and SYGVNS. V trimming: 2 bases; J trimming: 1 base; junction bases outside the gene matches: 5. The CDR3, as DNA: TGTGCCAGCAGTGAAGGAGGGGGCTGGAGCAATCAGCCCCAGCATTTT. It yields the protein CASSEGGGWSNQPQHF.

In regard to this clone: Other DNA sequences within the sample encode an identical CDR3. The chain combines TRBV5-1 with TRBJ1-1, with 8 bases lining up with TRBD1. CDR1 is SGHRS, CDR2 YFSETQ, per germline. V shed 4 bases, J shed 4 bases, and the junction held 6 bases outside the gene matches. The CDR3 is made up of 14 amino acids. DNA for the CDR3: TGCGCCAGCAGCGGTGGACAGGGAGGCACTGAAGCTTTCTTT. Translated, it gives CASSGGQGGTEAFF.